This T cell receptor (beta chain) was identified in a study of blood T cell repertoires in COVID-19. Study context: Donors in the United States, Italy and Spain gave samples during acute or convalescent COVID-19. PBMCs, B-cell-depleted T cells, or T cells provided the cDNA or gDNA that made up the material.

With 2 bases clipped from V and 2 bases from J, the junction kept 3 bases outside the gene matches. This CDR3 is built from 15 residues. The germline CDR1 and CDR2 sequences are SGHNT and YYREEE (reference sequence). Clones were sequenced by immunoSEQ multiplex PCR, and TCRdb holds only the in-frame ones, with some missing. The table records a few hundred thousand clones, approximately 90% of them present only once. The source is a woman aged 40 to 49 who had recovered from COVID-19. The V gene is TRBV5-4, the J gene TRBJ2-3; TRBD2 agrees at 9 bases. Sequenced sample: PBMCs or T cells enriched from blood (not recorded which). CDR3 region: CASSLLAGYTDTQYF. CDR3 in DNA: TGTGCCAGCAGCTTACTAGCGGGCTACACAGATACGCAGTATTTT.